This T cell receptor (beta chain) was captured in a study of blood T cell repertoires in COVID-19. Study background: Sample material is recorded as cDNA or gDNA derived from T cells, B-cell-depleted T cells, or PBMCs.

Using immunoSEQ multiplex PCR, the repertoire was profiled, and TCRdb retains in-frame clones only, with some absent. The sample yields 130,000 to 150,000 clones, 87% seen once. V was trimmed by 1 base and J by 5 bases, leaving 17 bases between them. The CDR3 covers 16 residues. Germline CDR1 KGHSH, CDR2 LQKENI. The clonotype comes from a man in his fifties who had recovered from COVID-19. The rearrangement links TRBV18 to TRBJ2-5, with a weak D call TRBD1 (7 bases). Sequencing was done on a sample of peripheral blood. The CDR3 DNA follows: TGTGCCAGCTCACCACGTGTAACGCAGGGGGGTGAGACCCAGTACTTC. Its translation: CASSPRVTQGGETQYF.